A selection of T cell receptor beta chains follows, all from one sample in a study of read filtering for tumor transcriptome and immune sequencing. TCRdb redid the calling of the reads with MiXCR, one entry per CDR3 protein. The sample lists roughly 130,000 distinct CDR3 sequences; 10% to 15% were seen once. Sample: a population of CD138-negative cells sorted from bone marrow. The receptors derive from a donor at least 40 years old with multiple myeloma. Both conserved end residues are part of each CDR3. The D gene is left open where the match is weak. The listing skips clone size in some rows; elsewhere it reads once, few, many or a size class.

14 TRBJ2-1 TRBV6-1 TRBD2 many CASGLAGRYNEQFF TGTGCCAGCGGACTAGCGGGTCGGTACAATGAGCAGTTCTTC
14 TRBJ2-7 TRBV29-1 TRBD2 many CSTGESGRAEEQYF TGCAGCACCGGCGAAAGCGGGAGGGCCGAAGAGCAGTACTTC
12 TRBJ2-5 TRBV11-2 TRBD1 many CASSNRDSPQYF TGTGCCAGCAGCAACAGGGACAGCCCCCAGTACTTC
15 TRBJ1-1 TRBV5-1 . . CASSLSSHTNTEALF TGCGCCAGCAGCTTGTCGTCTCACACGAACACTGAAGCTCTCTTT
15 TRBJ2-1 TRBV14 TRBD2 many CASSQNGGAYNEQFF TGTGCCAGCAGCCAGAATGGGGGGGCCTACAATGAGCAGTTCTTC
14 TRBJ1-1 TRBV6-1 TRBD1 many CASSPTDRATEAFF TGTGCCAGCAGCCCTACCGACAGGGCCACTGAAGCTTTCTTT
15 TRBJ1-3 TRBV7-9 . . CASSRWTDSGNTIYF TGTGCCAGCAGCCGCTGGACAGACTCTGGAAACACCATATATTTT
16 TRBJ1-5 TRBV28 . many CASSSAGGAGNQPQHF TGTGCCAGCAGTTCAGCTGGAGGGGCGGGCAATCAGCCCCAGCATTTT
14 TRBJ2-1 TRBV6-1 TRBD1 many CASIPDRVYNEQFF TGTGCCAGCATACCCGACAGGGTATACAATGAGCAGTTCTTC
12 TRBJ2-6 TRBV29-1 . many CSAEHGANVLTF TGCAGCGCTGAGCATGGGGCCAACGTCCTGACTTTC
13 TRBJ2-7 TRBV5-6 TRBD1 many CASSPTGRYEQYF TGTGCCAGCAGCCCGACAGGGCGCTACGAGCAGTACTTC
14 TRBJ1-1 TRBV29-1 . many CSVHNGRSGTEAFF TGCAGCGTCCACAATGGACGGTCGGGCACTGAAGCTTTCTTT
18 TRBJ1-2 TRBV5-1 . few CASSLTPLTSTGSDGYTF TGCGCCAGCAGCTTGACTCCCCTTACCTCAACAGGGTCCGATGGCTACACCTTC
14 TRBJ1-1 TRBV28 . many CASRDSFVSTEAFF TGTGCCAGCAGGGACAGTTTCGTGTCCACTGAAGCTTTCTTT
18 TRBJ2-5 TRBV4-1 . many CASSQDLRGKTSTRTQYF TGCGCCAGCAGCCAAGATCTTCGAGGAAAGACCTCCACCCGTACCCAGTACTTC
15 TRBJ1-2 TRBV7-8 . many CASSLLARAPRGYTF TGTGCCAGCAGCTTATTGGCCAGGGCACCGAGAGGCTACACCTTC